This T cell receptor (beta chain) emerged from a study of regulatory T cells in long-lasting Graves disease. Overall study: Disease was considered persistent Graves' disease after over 5 years of antithyroid drugs (with positive TSH receptor antibodies).

Time point defined: persistent/refractory GD, antithyroid drugs over 5 years with positive TRAb. Extracted RNA from PBMCs served as the source of the TCR library. CDR3 length: 14 amino acids. V trimming: 3 bases; J trimming: 0 bases; junction bases outside the gene matches: 1. Germline V CDR1 and CDR2: SGHTA, FQGNSA. This clonotype was observed a handful of times. The antigen remains unidentified. A read error may be the cause here, since a much bigger clone is one base away. Whole-study findings and limits: Reduced TCR diversity was observed in persistent Graves' patients versus newly diagnosed patients.

For TCR beta, libraries came from iRepertoire HTBI primers and Arm-PCR of CDR3 regions. As processed by the authors: From all samples, identification returned approximately 13 TRBJ and around 62 TRBV segments. TCRdb itself ran the multiplex PCR reads through MiXCR, one entry per CDR3 protein. TCRdb's processing, not the authors', yielded these V and J calls. The sample gives 500,000 to 800,000 distinct CDR3 sequences, around 30% of which show up once; under 55% is in the top ten. The rearrangement links TRBV7-2 to TRBJ1-1; 7 bases agree with TRBD1. Sample: peripheral blood mononuclear cells (PBMCs), taken when the disease was refractory, from a patient treated with antithyroid drugs. The clonotype originates from a female donor with Graves disease. The CDR3 loop is CASSFGQVNTEAFF. The CDR3 DNA is TGTGCCAGCAGCTTCGGACAGGTGAACACTGAAGCTTTCTTT. Full variable domain (outside the CDR3, taken from reference TRBV7-2 and TRBJ1-1): GAGVSQSPSNKVTEKGKDVELRCDPISGHTALYWYRQSLGQGLEFLIYFQGNSAPDKSGLPSDRFSAERTGGSVSTLTIQRTQQEDSAVYLCASSFGQVNTEAFFGQGTRLTVV.